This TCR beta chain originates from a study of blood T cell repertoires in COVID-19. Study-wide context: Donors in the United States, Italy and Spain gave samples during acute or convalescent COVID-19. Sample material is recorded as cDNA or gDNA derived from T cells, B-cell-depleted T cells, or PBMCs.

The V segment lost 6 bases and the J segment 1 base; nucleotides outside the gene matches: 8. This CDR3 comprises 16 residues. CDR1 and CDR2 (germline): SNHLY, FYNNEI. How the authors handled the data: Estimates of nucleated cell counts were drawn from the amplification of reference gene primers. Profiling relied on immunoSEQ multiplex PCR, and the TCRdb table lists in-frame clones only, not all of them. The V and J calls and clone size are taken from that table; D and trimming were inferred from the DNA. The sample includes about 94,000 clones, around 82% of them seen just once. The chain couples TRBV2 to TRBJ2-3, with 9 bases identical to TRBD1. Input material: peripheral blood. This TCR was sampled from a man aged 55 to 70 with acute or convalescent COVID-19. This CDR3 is CASRGGQGIRTDTQYF. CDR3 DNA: TGTGCCAGCAGGGGCGGACAGGGGATTCGCACAGATACGCAGTATTTT.